This entry lists 32 T cell receptor beta chains sequenced from one sample in a study of T cells in Graves' hyperthyroidism and ophthalmopathy. Researchers amplified the TCR beta CDR3 regions from RNA transcripts. When the TCR CDR3 underwent first-round RT-PCR, the HTBI primer set was used. TCRdb re-derived calls from the multiplex PCR reads in MiXCR, one entry per CDR3 protein. Of about 380,000 distinct CDR3 sequences in the sample, approximately 13% were seen once. The sample consisted of blood. The source of these receptors is a woman aged 60-75 years with Graves' hyperthyroidism.

The rearrangement links TRBV30 to TRBJ1-4; D is ambiguous. Trimming removed 8 bases from V and 5 bases from J, with 18 bases in between. Germline V CDR1 and CDR2: GTSNPN, SVGIG (reference sequence). The CDR3 covers 14 residues. Here the CDR3 reads CARRGRAENEKLFF. In DNA, the CDR3 is TGTGCCCGTCGAGGGAGGGCCGAAAATGAAAAACTGTTTTTT.

This clonotype was detected many times. The chain is built from TRBV4-1 and TRBJ2-1; TRBD2 aligns across 12 bases. With 4 bases clipped from V and 4 bases from J, the junction kept 5 bases outside the gene matches. The germline V gene has CDR1 MGHRA and CDR2 YSYEKL. CDR3 size: 16 residues. This CDR3 is CASSPQTSGSYNEQFF. The CDR3 region has the DNA TGCGCCAGCAGCCCCCAGACTAGCGGGAGTTACAATGAGCAGTTCTTC.

This clonotype was seen many times. The chain is built from TRBV30 and TRBJ1-5, with a possible D match to TRBD1 (6 bases). The CDR3 is 11 amino acids. Germline V gives CDR1 GTSNPN, CDR2 SVGIG (reference sequence). Trimming pared 7 bases from V and 7 bases from J, leaving 11 bases between. CDR3 amino acids: CALTGQQPQHF. Here the CDR3 DNA reads TGTGCCTTGACAGGACAGCAGCCCCAGCATTTT.

Ten or more counts support this clonotype. The chain carries TRBV30 and TRBJ2-3, with unresolved D. Germline CDR1 and CDR2: GTSNPN and SVGIG (reference sequence). The ends were cut back, 2 bases at V and 5 bases at J, with 5 bases in the middle. The CDR3 length is 11 residues. CDR3 sequence (DNA): TGTGCCTGGAGTCGGCAAGATACGCAGTATTTT. Translation: CAWSRQDTQYF.

V is TRBV19 and J is TRBJ1-5; 7 nucleotides line up with TRBD1. The CDR3 consists of 17 residues. V lost 6 bases to trimming and J lost 0 bases; unmatched junction nucleotides: 11. Germline V gene data show CDR1 as LNHDA and CDR2 as SQIVND (reference sequence). The CDR3 nucleotides are TGTGCCAGTAGATGGGGACAGACAAGAAGTAGCAATCAGCCCCAGCATTTT. Protein: CASRWGQTRSSNQPQHF.

This clonotype was seen at least ten times. The chain employs TRBV18 and TRBJ1-3, with TRBD1 identical over 7 bases. The V and J ends lost 3 bases and 0 bases, in that order; junction bases with no gene match: 8. The germline V gene has CDR1 KGHSH and CDR2 LQKENI. The CDR3 loop spans 17 amino acids. The CDR3, as DNA: TGTGCCAGCTCACCCTCCACAGGGGCCTTCTCTGGAAACACCATATATTTT. Protein sequence: CASSPSTGAFSGNTIYF.

The rearrangement joins TRBV5-1 to TRBJ1-1; the D gene is possibly TRBD1 (5 bases). This CDR3 has 16 residues. Germline CDR1 and CDR2: SGHRS and YFSETQ. The V gene lost 1 base and the J gene lost 4 bases, with 17 bases spanning the gap. CDR3 protein: CASSLPTREPSTEAFF. CDR3 nucleotide sequence: TGCGCCAGCAGCTTGCCGACCAGGGAACCGAGCACTGAAGCTTTCTTT. The full variable domain, in which reference TRBV5-1 and TRBJ1-1 provide the parts outside the CDR3, is KAGVTQTPRYLIKTRGQQVTLSCSPISGHRSVSWYQQTPGQGLQFLFEYFSETQRNKGNFPGRFSGRQFSNSRSEMNVSTLELGDSALYLCASSLPTREPSTEAFFGQGTRLTVV.

There are many counts of this clonotype. This chain uses TRBV28 with TRBJ2-4, with D possibly matching TRBD2 (6 bases). V was pared by 2 bases and J by 6 bases, with 20 bases between. CDR3 size: 17 residues. Germline lookup yields CDR1 MDHEN and CDR2 SYDVKM. The CDR3 protein is CASSLMPLMGAGNIQYF. CDR3 bases: TGTGCCAGCAGTTTAATGCCCCTCATGGGAGCGGGAAACATTCAGTACTTC. The full variable domain, rest sourced from reference TRBV28 and TRBJ2-4, is DVKVTQSSRYLVKRTGEKVFLECVQDMDHENMFWYRQDPGLGLRLIYFSYDVKMKEKGDIPEGYSVSREKKERFSLILESASTNQTSMYLCASSLMPLMGAGNIQYFGAGTRLSVL.

Turning to this clonotype: Given a much more abundant clone one base away, this may be a read error. The chain is built from TRBV20-1 and TRBJ2-3; perhaps TRBD2 as D (6 bases). This CDR3 contains 14 residues. Germline V gene lookup returns CDR1 DFQATT and CDR2 SNEGSKA (reference sequence). CDR3 sequence reads: CSAGDSFSTDRQYF. In DNA, the CDR3 is TGCAGTGCTGGGGACTCCTTCAGCACAGATAGGCAGTATTTT.

There are many counts of this clonotype. V is TRBV24-1 and J is TRBJ2-7; a weak D match, TRBD1 (6 bases). There are 15 residues in the CDR3. Trimming pared 7 bases from V and 3 bases from J, leaving 18 bases between. The V gene's germline CDR1 is KGHDR and CDR2 SFDVKD. In DNA form, the CDR3 reads TGTGCCACCAGGCCGATCCGGGACATAGGCTACGAGCAGTACTTC. This translates into CATRPIRDIGYEQYF.

Only a few counts were recorded for this clonotype. This chain uses TRBV10-3 with TRBJ2-7; TRBD2 matches at 8 bases. CDR1 is ENHRY and CDR2 is SYGVKD in the germline V gene. The CDR3 runs to 13 residues. The trim removed 4 bases at V and 3 bases at J, leaving 2 bases unmatched. The CDR3 nucleotides read TGTGCCATCAGTGTGGGGACTAGCTACGAGCAGTACTTC. Amino acids: CAISVGTSYEQYF.

This clonotype was detected a few times. A much larger clonotype is one base distant, so this may be a read error. The V and J genes are TRBV11-2 and TRBJ2-5; maybe TRBD1 (6 bases). This CDR3 is built from 17 residues. Germline V gene lookup returns CDR1 SGHAT and CDR2 FQNNGV. The CDR3 loop is CASSPSGQMVGREAQYF. The CDR3 DNA sequence: TGTGCCAGCAGCCCATCCGGACAGATGGTTGGCCGAGAGGCCCAGTACTTC.

This clonotype showed up many times. The chain carries TRBV27 and TRBJ1-2; D ambiguous. The CDR3 covers 13 residues. V lost 3 bases and J 8 bases, leaving 13 bases between the germline ends. CDR1 is MNHEY and CDR2 is SMNVEV in the germline V gene (reference sequence). In DNA, the CDR3 is TGTGCCAGCAGTTTCGGAAGGGCGGCAGGCTACACCTTC. Its protein is CASSFGRAAGYTF.

This clonotype was detected many times. The CDR3 region has the DNA TGTGCCAGCTCACCCCCGGGCACCCTCAATCAGCCCCAGCATTTT. This sequence encodes CASSPPGTLNQPQHF. The V gene is TRBV18, the J gene TRBJ1-5; D unclear. CDR1 is KGHSH and CDR2 is LQKENI in the germline V gene. The CDR3 contains 15 residues. V was shortened by 3 bases and J by 3 bases, with 12 bases between the two germline ends.

This sequence joins TRBV15 and TRBJ1-2, with D maybe TRBD1 (5 bases). V shed 1 base and J shed 8 bases, with 14 bases lying between them. CDR1 and CDR2 from the germline V gene are LNHNV and YYDKDF (reference sequence). This CDR3 comprises 14 residues. CDR3 nucleotide sequence: TGTGCCACCAGCAGAGCGGGCAGGGCGAGGGGCTACACCTTC. It is translated as CATSRAGRARGYTF.

Comment on this clonotype: Since a much larger clone is just one base distant, this may be a read error. The chain carries TRBV11-2 and TRBJ1-2; D is possibly TRBD1 (5 bases). Trimming stripped 8 bases from V and 4 bases from J, with 20 bases between. The CDR3 sequence is 15 residues long. Germline V lookup: CDR1 SGHAT, CDR2 FQNNGV. Written as DNA, the CDR3 is TGTGCCAGCGGGAAGGGACTGGGAGTTTCCTATGGCTACACCTTC. Encoded protein: CASGKGLGVSYGYTF.

This clonotype appeared once. The chain combines TRBV6-1 with TRBJ2-2; 9 bases agree with TRBD1. The length of the CDR3 is 17 residues. Unmatched junction bases numbered 13, after V lost 4 bases and J lost 7 bases. Per the germline V gene, CDR1 is MNHNS and CDR2 is SASEGT. CDR3 bases: TGTGCCAGCAGTGCATCCCAAACAGGGGGCGGTGGCGGGGAGCTGTTTTTT. This sequence encodes CASSASQTGGGGGELFF.

There are a few counts of this clonotype. The chain employs TRBV13 and TRBJ2-7; D is perhaps TRBD1 (6 bases). The CDR3 contains 14 residues. V was clipped by 7 bases and J by 0 bases, with 13 bases between them. Per the germline V gene, CDR1 is PRHDT and CDR2 is FYEKMQ (reference sequence). CDR3 loop: CASTLGQPSYEQYF. CDR3 coding DNA: TGTGCCAGCACCCTTGGACAGCCCTCCTACGAGCAGTACTTC.

The chain uses TRBV7-9 and TRBJ2-3; D uncertain. CDR3 length equals 13 residues. Trimming shortened V by 3 bases and J by 4 bases, and 8 bases separated the two germline ends. Germline V gene sequence: CDR1 SEHNR, CDR2 FQNEAQ (reference sequence). Written as DNA, the CDR3 is TGTGCCAGCAGCTTTCATTCACCAGATACGCAGTATTTT. Protein product: CASSFHSPDTQYF.

In this sample, this clonotype turned up a few times. One end of the junction is discordant with germline, which a read error may explain. The V and J genes are TRBV20-1 and TRBJ2-2; TRBD2 aligns across 8 bases. This CDR3 region has 15 residues. Germline CDR1 is DFQATT and CDR2 is SNEGSKA (reference sequence). The chain's CDR3 is CSARSGGKTTGELFF. The CDR3 DNA sequence: TGCAGCGCTAGGTCGGGAGGGAAAACAACCGGGGAGCTGTTTTTT.

This clonotype was seen repeatedly, ten times or more. This chain connects TRBV14 to TRBJ2-1, with TRBD2 matching 8 bases. The junction had 5 bases not matched to a gene; V was cut back by 1 base and J by 3 bases. CDR1 is SGHDN and CDR2 is FVKESK in the germline V gene. This CDR3 spans 16 amino acids. The CDR3 nucleotides read TGTGCCAGCAGCCAAGGGTTACTAGCGGTCTACAATGAGCAGTTCTTC. Its protein product is CASSQGLLAVYNEQFF.

This clonotype was picked up many times. The V gene is TRBV28, the J gene TRBJ2-7; TRBD1 aligns across 7 bases. Losses at the gene ends were 5 bases for V and 3 bases for J; bases not matched to a gene: 7. This CDR3 has 14 amino acids. Germline lookup yields CDR1 MDHEN and CDR2 SYDVKM. The DNA for the CDR3 is TGTGCCAGCAGTATATCAGGGGGTTACTACGAGCAGTACTTC. This gives the protein CASSISGGYYEQYF.

Points on this clonotype: One base away lies a much larger clone, so this may be a sequencing read error. This chain uses TRBV6-2 or TRBV6-3 with TRBJ2-1; D unclear. Germline CDR1 is MNHEY and CDR2 is SVGEGT. The CDR3 runs to 11 residues. Trimming took off 6 bases at V and 6 bases at J, with 6 bases between the two ends. The CDR3 protein is CASRWSNEQFF. The DNA of the CDR3 is TGTGCCAGCAGGTGGAGCAATGAGCAGTTCTTC.

Many counts were recorded for this clonotype. V gene TRBV24-1 combines with J gene TRBJ1-1, with D unresolved. Germline CDR1 reads KGHDR; CDR2 reads SFDVKD. The CDR3 has 13 residues. Trimming stripped 4 bases from V and 2 bases from J, with 7 bases between. The chain's CDR3 is CATSDRHNTEAFF. CDR3 in DNA: TGTGCCACCAGTGACCGACACAACACTGAAGCTTTCTTT.

Worth noting for this clonotype: This could be a read error, since a much larger clone is one nucleotide away. V is TRBV30 and J is TRBJ2-1; D assignment may be TRBD1 or TRBD2 (5 bases each). Germline loops: CDR1 GTSNPN, CDR2 SVGIG (reference sequence). The CDR3 runs to 11 residues. The CDR3 spells CAWRIIGEQSF. CDR3 nucleotide sequence: TGTGCCTGGAGGATAATAGGGGAGCAGTCCTTC. Full variable domain (remainder filled in from reference TRBV30 and TRBJ2-1): SQTIHQWPATLVQPVGSPLSLECTVEGTSNPNLYWYRQAAGRGLQLLFYSVGIGQISSEVPQNLSASRPQDRQFILSSKKLLLSDSGFYLCAWRIIGEQSFGPGTRLTVL.

The table lists this clonotype with many counts. V usage is TRBV5-1 and J usage is TRBJ2-2; TRBD2 matches 8 bases. From germline, CDR1 is SGHRS and CDR2 YFSETQ. The CDR3 contains 14 residues. J lost 6 bases, V lost 4 bases, and 5 bases had no gene match. The CDR3 DNA reads as TGCGCCAGCAGCGCGAGCGGGAGTGCCGGGGAGCTGTTTTTT. This gives the protein CASSASGSAGELFF.

The chain has TRBV5-1 and TRBJ2-2; 8 nucleotides agree with TRBD1. The CDR3 has 13 amino acids. After removal of 7 bases from V and 6 bases from J, the junction contained 5 bases not matched to a gene. CDR1 SGHRS and CDR2 YFSETQ come from the germline V gene. The CDR3 sequence is CASRQGSPGELFF. The CDR3 coding sequence is TGCGCCAGCCGACAGGGGTCTCCCGGGGAGCTGTTTTTT.

There are many counts of this clonotype. The rearrangement links TRBV28 to TRBJ2-7; 13 bases are a match to TRBD2. Germline V gene data show CDR1 as MDHEN and CDR2 as SYDVKM. CDR3 length equals 16 residues. The V segment lost 1 base and the J segment 4 bases; nucleotides outside the gene matches: 4. The CDR3, as DNA: TGTGCCAGCAGTTTATCTGGGACTAGCGGGACATACGAGCAGTACTTC. Amino acid sequence: CASSLSGTSGTYEQYF.

This clonotype was seen repeatedly, ten times or more. The CDR3 DNA sequence: TGTGCCAGCAGTTCGAGCTACTCCTACGAGCAGTACTTC. It yields the protein CASSSSYSYEQYF. The chain has TRBV6-5 and TRBJ2-7; D unclear. The V gene's germline CDR1 is MNHEY and CDR2 SVGAGI. V was cut by 4 bases and J by 0 bases, with 7 bases left in between. This CDR3 has 13 residues.

This clonotype was recorded many times. The DNA for the CDR3 is TGTGCCAGCCTCTGGGACCCCCTGGGGAACACTGAAGCTTTCTTT. It codes for CASLWDPLGNTEAFF. This sequence joins TRBV6-1 and TRBJ1-1; tentative D call: TRBD1 (5 bases). The germline V and J ends were trimmed by 8 bases and 1 base, with 17 bases remaining between them. CDR1 is MNHNS, CDR2 SASEGT, per germline. This CDR3 contains 15 residues.

The J gene is TRBJ2-3, the V gene TRBV9; D perhaps matches TRBD2 (6 bases). Trimming pared 2 bases from V and 4 bases from J, leaving 8 bases between. The CDR3 has 13 residues. The germline CDR1 and CDR2 sequences are SGDLS and YYNGEE. In DNA form, the CDR3 reads TGTGCCAGCAGCGTCGCGGGATCAGATACGCAGTATTTT. Residues: CASSVAGSDTQYF.

This clonotype occurred many times. The chain combines TRBV28 with TRBJ2-6, with D unresolved. CDR1 and CDR2 (germline): MDHEN, SYDVKM. The V end lost 3 bases, the J end lost 1 base, and 7 bases lay between the germline ends. This CDR3 contains 15 residues. Here the CDR3 reads CASSLVLSGANVLTF. CDR3 bases: TGTGCCAGCAGTTTGGTTCTGTCTGGGGCCAACGTCCTGACTTTC.